The entry that follows covers one TCR beta chain sequence. The target antigen is unknown. The data belong to a study of graft-versus-host responses after intestinal transplantation. Study-level background: The transplants performed in recipients were multivisceral, liver-intestinal, or isolated intestinal. Every transplant recipient was induced with anti-thymocyte globulin, then maintained on tacrolimus and steroids for two to three years. Study-wide results and limits: GvH clones were identified in recipient marrow, with some first appearing in ileum or blood. Allografts carried high graft-versus-host to host-versus-graft clonal ratios in patients having graft-donor T cell macrochimerism.

The method was immunoSEQ multiplex PCR; TCRdb's version includes in-frame clones alone and lacks a portion of them. The data show roughly 39,000 clones, roughly 96% seen once. The CDR3 extends over 16 amino acids. V was pared by 0 bases and J by 5 bases, with 8 bases of the junction left unmatched. Looked up from germline, CDR1 is SNHLY and CDR2 is FYNNEI. The specimen comprised unstimulated CD8+ T cells sorted from spleen or lymph node cells, sampled before transplant. This sequence was found in a human donor who was the organ donor for an intestinal transplant. This chain uses TRBV2 with TRBJ2-7; 9 bases match TRBD1. The CDR3 bases are TGTGCCAGCAGTGAAGCTGACAGGGGGAGTCGAGACGAGCAGTACTTC. It yields the protein CASSEADRGSRDEQYF. The full variable domain, completed using reference TRBV2 and TRBJ2-7, is EPEVTQTPSHQVTQMGQEVILRCVPISNHLYFYWYRQILGQKVEFLVSFYNNEISEKSEIFDDQFSVERPDGSNFTLKIRSTKLEDSAMYFCASSEADRGSRDEQYFGPGTRLTVT.